What follows are 9 T cell receptor beta chains derived from one specimen sequenced in a study of shared clonotypes between healthy human individuals. Clones were read by immunoSEQ multiplex PCR, and TCRdb kept only the in-frame ones, dropping some. The sample consists of some 2,100,000 clones, approximately 94% of them appearing once. As defined, naive CD8 cells were CD45RO-negative and positively selected for CCR7, with terminally differentiated effector memory CD45RA+ cells excluded. Sample: naive CD8+ T cells from PBMCs. Source of these receptors: a man aged 18 to 29 in good health. Some clones in this sample may be carry-over from other donors' samples.

The V call is TRBV2, the J call TRBJ1-1, with 9 bases fitting TRBD1. Germline V CDR1 and CDR2: SNHLY, FYNNEI. Trimming took 8 bases from V and 0 from J; bases not matched to a gene: 10. This CDR3 region has 16 residues. CDR3 sequence (DNA): TGTGCCAGCCGAACCACAGGGGGCCCTATGAACACTGAAGCTTTCTTT. Encoded protein: CASRTTGGPMNTEAFF.

CDR3 in DNA: TGTGCCAGCACCCTAGGGAGGGGGGGCAATCAGCCCCAGCATTTT. Amino acid sequence: CASTLGRGGNQPQHF. The chain uses TRBV6-1 and TRBJ1-5, with TRBD1 as a possible D gene (6 bases). This CDR3 comprises 15 residues. V lost 7 bases to trimming and J lost 2 bases, with 15 bases between them. Germline V lookup: CDR1 MNHNS, CDR2 SASEGT.

The V call is TRBV5-6, the J call TRBJ2-3; a weak D match, TRBD1 (6 bases). The germline V and J ends were trimmed by 3 bases and 0 bases, with 14 bases remaining between them. The CDR3 has 16 residues. In germline, CDR1 is SGHDT, CDR2 YYEEEE. The CDR3 DNA reads as TGTGCCAGCAGCTACTCAACAGGGTCTAGCACAGATACGCAGTATTTT. Its protein is CASSYSTGSSTDTQYF.

The chain recombines TRBV6-5 with TRBJ1-1, with D unclear. V was shortened by 6 bases and J by 6 bases, with 14 bases between the two germline ends. The CDR3 extends over 13 amino acids. The V gene's germline CDR1 is MNHEY and CDR2 SVGAGI. CDR3 coding DNA: TGTGCCAGCAGCCAAACCTATGGGGCTGAAGCTTTCTTT. It encodes CASSQTYGAEAFF.

The chain recombines TRBV7-3 with TRBJ2-3, with 7 bases fitting TRBD2. In germline, CDR1 is SGHTA, CDR2 FQGTGA. The CDR3 runs 15 residues. With 4 bases clipped from V and 1 base from J, the junction kept 5 bases outside the gene matches. The CDR3, as DNA: TGTGCCAGCAGCTCATCAGGGAGGGGCACAGATACGCAGTATTTT. Encoded protein: CASSSSGRGTDTQYF.

The chain carries TRBV7-8 and TRBJ2-7; TRBD2 matches at 10 bases. Germline CDR1 SGHVS, CDR2 FQNEAQ. The CDR3 sequence is 15 residues long. The junction had 5 bases not matched to a gene; V was cut back by 4 bases and J by 2 bases. The CDR3 sequence: CASSSVAGGTYEQYF. The CDR3 DNA sequence: TGTGCCAGCAGCTCAGTAGCGGGAGGTACCTACGAGCAGTACTTC.

The chain links TRBV28 to TRBJ2-4; D not resolved. This CDR3 region has 19 residues. Germline CDR1 and CDR2: MDHEN and SYDVKM. Trimming left V 2 bases short and J 8 bases short, with 28 bases between. CDR3 residues: CASSLPVSSVRTASHIQYF. In nucleotides, the CDR3 is TGTGCCAGCAGTTTACCCGTTTCGTCGGTCAGAACGGCCAGCCACATTCAGTACTTC.

The V gene is TRBV11-2, the J gene TRBJ2-1, with TRBD2 identical over 14 bases. V gave up 5 bases and J gave up 6 bases; unmatched junction bases: 3. The CDR3 runs to 15 residues. Germline V gene sequence: CDR1 SGHAT, CDR2 FQNNGV. The CDR3 DNA sequence: TGTGCCAGCAGCCAGGGGACTAGCGGGAGCAATGAGCAGTTCTTC. Translated: CASSQGTSGSNEQFF.

This chain joins TRBV29-1 and TRBJ2-7; no clear D. This CDR3 is built from 13 residues. Deletions cut 7 bases from V and 0 bases from J, with 13 bases between. Germline V gene data show CDR1 as SQVTM and CDR2 as ANQGSEA. This CDR3 reads CSAEGRNSYEQYF. The CDR3 bases are TGCAGCGCCGAAGGGCGGAACTCCTACGAGCAGTACTTC.